This passage covers 29 T cell receptor beta chains from one sample sequenced in a study of T-cell memory formation after mild COVID-19. MiXCR was run by TCRdb on the 5' RACE reads, yielding one entry per CDR3 protein. The sample lists 150,000 to 200,000 distinct CDR3 sequences, around 15% occurring once. Sequencing input: PBMCs or a T cell subset sorted from them (not recorded which). These receptors all stem from an adult woman who had mild COVID-19 (a few samples of this study predate the infection). Cell type and time point are not known.

This rearrangement joins TRBV5-1 to TRBJ2-7; 7 bases are shared with TRBD1. V was clipped by 4 bases and J by 2 bases; unmatched bases: 9. CDR3 length: 15 amino acids. Per the germline V gene, CDR1 is SGHRS and CDR2 is YFSETQ. CDR3 in amino acids: CASSLGTVYTYEQYF. CDR3 nucleotides: TGCGCCAGCAGCCTAGGGACAGTCTATACCTACGAGCAGTACTTC.

This clonotype has just a few counts. J is TRBJ2-1 and V is TRBV20-1; 8 bases map to TRBD2. The CDR3 is 17 amino acids. The germline V gene has CDR1 DFQATT and CDR2 SNEGSKA (reference sequence). Trimming at V came to 0 bases and at J to 4 bases, leaving 11 bases not matched to a gene. Here the CDR3 reads CSARDIGVQRGYNEQFF. The CDR3 bases are TGCAGTGCTAGAGATATTGGGGTCCAGCGGGGGTACAATGAGCAGTTCTTC.

This clonotype has ten or more counts. The chain has TRBV12-3 or TRBV12-4 and TRBJ2-5, with 11 positions matching TRBD1. Unmatched junction bases numbered 3, after V lost 4 bases and J lost 2 bases. The CDR3 is 15 residues long. The CDR3 protein is CASSSGQGVQETQYF. The CDR3 DNA is TGTGCCAGCAGTTCGGGACAGGGGGTTCAAGAGACCCAGTACTTC.

This clonotype was seen more than once but under ten times. J is TRBJ2-2 and V is TRBV11-2, with 8 bases fitting TRBD2. The ends lost 1 base at V and 6 bases at J; junction bases unmatched: 4. Germline CDR1 is SGHAT and CDR2 is FQNNGV. CDR3 length equals 15 residues. CDR3 residues: CASSLAGGIPGELFF. The DNA of the CDR3 is TGTGCCAGCAGCTTAGCGGGGGGGATCCCCGGGGAGCTGTTTTTT. Based on the CDR3 plus reference TRBV11-2 and TRBJ2-2, the full variable domain is EAGVAQSPRYKIIEKRQSVAFWCNPISGHATLYWYQQILGQGPKLLIQFQNNGVVDDSQLPKDRFSAERLKGVDSTLKIQPAKLEDSAVYLCASSLAGGIPGELFFGEGSRLTVL.

At least ten counts were recorded for this clonotype. The gene calls are TRBV4-1 and TRBJ2-3; 11 nucleotides match TRBD2. The CDR3 contains 18 residues. V shed 4 bases and J 0 bases; nucleotides not matched to a gene: 9. Germline CDR1 reads MGHRA; CDR2 reads YSYEKL. The CDR3 sequence is CASSRIAGGTASTDTQYF. DNA for the CDR3: TGCGCCAGCAGCCGTATAGCGGGGGGGACCGCAAGCACAGATACGCAGTATTTT.

This clonotype was observed at least ten times. The rearrangement links TRBV7-2 to TRBJ2-4, with a weak D call TRBD2 (6 bases). This CDR3 region has 19 residues. Trimming left V 2 bases short and J 0 bases short, with 20 bases between. Germline V gene data show CDR1 as SGHTA and CDR2 as FQGNSA. CDR3 sequence (DNA): TGTGCCAGCAGCTTACGGGATGGAACGGGAGCGTTAGCCAAAAACATTCAGTACTTC. Residues: CASSLRDGTGALAKNIQYF.

This clonotype was counted only a few times. J is TRBJ2-5 and V is TRBV18, with 7 bases matching TRBD2. V lost 3 bases to trimming and J lost 5 bases; unmatched junction nucleotides: 9. Germline V CDR1 and CDR2: KGHSH, LQKENI. The CDR3 loop spans 15 amino acids. The CDR3 DNA sequence: TGTGCCAGCTCACCGGCTAGCGGTCCCTCCGAGACCCAGTACTTC. Residues: CASSPASGPSETQYF.

This clonotype was seen more than once but under ten times. The gene calls are TRBV10-3 and TRBJ1-6; possibly TRBD1 for D (6 bases). CDR1 ENHRY and CDR2 SYGVKD come from the germline V gene. This CDR3 spans 14 amino acids. The V end was cut by 3 bases, the J end by 9 bases, with 12 bases between. The CDR3 loop reads CAISEQGLTSPLHF. The CDR3, as DNA: TGTGCCATCAGTGAACAGGGATTAACTTCACCCCTCCACTTT.

The sample holds a few counts of this clonotype. V usage is TRBV12-3 or TRBV12-4 and J usage is TRBJ1-2; weak D call: TRBD1 (6 bases). This CDR3 has 11 amino acids. Trimming removed 8 bases from V and 9 bases from J, with 13 bases in between. This CDR3 reads CASGGSVSYTF. As DNA, the CDR3 is TGTGCCAGCGGGGGCTCGGTTAGCTACACCTTC.

The chain carries TRBV29-1 and TRBJ2-3; D is uncertain. CDR1 and CDR2 (germline): SQVTM, ANQGSEA. The CDR3 covers 14 residues. The V and J ends lost 4 bases and 2 bases respectively, with 13 bases between them. CDR3 sequence: CSVVHRRSTDTQYF. The CDR3 nucleotides are TGCAGCGTTGTACATCGGAGATCCACAGATACGCAGTATTTT.

The chain is built from TRBV5-1 and TRBJ2-5; 15 bases align to TRBD2. Germline CDR1 and CDR2: SGHRS and YFSETQ. Trimming cost V 4 bases and J 5 bases; bases outside gene matches: 12. CDR3 length: 18 amino acids. As DNA, the CDR3 is TGCGCCAGCAGCCCCGGACTAGCGGGGGGGCCCTCCATGGAGACCCAGTACTTC. Translating it yields CASSPGLAGGPSMETQYF.

This clonotype appeared a few times. J is TRBJ1-1 and V is TRBV5-1; D uncertain. The CDR3 runs 14 residues. CDR1 is SGHRS and CDR2 is YFSETQ in the germline V gene. The germline V and J ends were trimmed by 2 bases and 3 bases, with 11 bases remaining between them. The CDR3 DNA follows: TGCGCCAGCAGCTTACAAGGCATCGACACTGAAGCTTTCTTT. Protein: CASSLQGIDTEAFF.

The chain couples TRBV12-3 or TRBV12-4 to TRBJ2-5, with D hard to call. Between the trimmed V and J ends, which lost 3 bases and 5 bases, there was a span of 16 bases. The CDR3 covers 15 residues. The CDR3 DNA reads as TGTGCCAGCAGTTTTTCAGCAGCGCCACGGGAGACCCAGTACTTC. Residues: CASSFSAAPRETQYF.

This clonotype was counted only a few times. The rearrangement links TRBV7-9 to TRBJ2-1; TRBD1 matches at 10 bases. The CDR3 is 14 amino acids. V dropped 4 bases and J dropped 8; count of bases not matched to a gene: 5. Germline lookup yields CDR1 SEHNR and CDR2 FQNEAQ (reference sequence). The CDR3 sequence is CASSWGQGFDEQFF. CDR3 nucleotides: TGTGCCAGCAGCTGGGGACAGGGGTTCGATGAGCAGTTCTTC.

The DNA of the CDR3 is TGTGCCAGCAGCTATGTGAGGGGGGCGGACGAGCAGTACTTC. Amino acid sequence: CASSYVRGADEQYF. The chain carries TRBV5-4 and TRBJ2-7; either TRBD1 or TRBD2 may supply D (6 bases each). There are 14 residues in the CDR3. V lost 3 bases and J lost 5, with 15 bases in between. Germline V gene lookup returns CDR1 SGHNT and CDR2 YYREEE (reference sequence).

Here the CDR3 reads CASSVQNSGGSTDTQYF. The CDR3 DNA is TGCGCCAGCAGCGTTCAGAATAGCGGGGGAAGCACAGATACGCAGTATTTT. The rearrangement joins TRBV5-1 to TRBJ2-3, with 9 positions matching TRBD2. CDR1 and CDR2 (germline): SGHRS, YFSETQ. V was clipped by 4 bases and J by 0 bases; unmatched bases: 9. The CDR3 loop spans 17 amino acids.

The V and J genes are TRBV20-1 and TRBJ2-1; 8 positions match TRBD2. There are 14 residues in the CDR3. The junction had 6 bases not matched to a gene; V was cut back by 3 bases and J by 5 bases. CDR1 and CDR2 (germline): DFQATT, SNEGSKA (reference sequence). In DNA, the CDR3 is TGCAGTGCTAGGTGGGCGGGAGGCCACAATGAGCAGTTCTTC. As protein: CSARWAGGHNEQFF.

The gene calls are TRBV14 and TRBJ2-1; D assignment may be TRBD1 or TRBD2 (6 bases each). The CDR3 runs to 15 residues. Germline V gene lookup returns CDR1 SGHDN and CDR2 FVKESK. Trimming removed 1 base at V and 7 bases at J, with 14 bases between. The CDR3 bases are TGTGCCAGCAGCCAAGGCCGGGGGCTTTTAAATGAGCAGTTCTTC. Amino acid sequence: CASSQGRGLLNEQFF. The full variable domain, with the rest looked up from reference TRBV14 and TRBJ2-1, is EAGVTQFPSHSVIEKGQTVTLRCDPISGHDNLYWYRRVMGKEIKFLLHFVKESKQDESGMPNNRFLAERTGGTYSTLKVQPAELEDSGVYFCASSQGRGLLNEQFFGPGTRLTVL.

This clonotype was counted between two and nine times. The chain recombines TRBV7-2 with TRBJ2-4, with D possibly matching TRBD2 (6 bases). Trimming removed 1 base at V and 0 bases at J, with 10 bases between. Germline V CDR1 and CDR2: SGHTA, FQGNSA. This CDR3 is built from 16 residues. In DNA form, the CDR3 reads TGTGCCAGCAGCTTAGTGGGGGGTCTAGCCAAAAACATTCAGTACTTC. Amino acid sequence: CASSLVGGLAKNIQYF.

This clonotype was seen more than once but under ten times. V is TRBV7-9 and J is TRBJ2-3; D remains unclear. This CDR3 has 14 amino acids. V lost 2 bases to trimming and J lost 2 bases, with 8 bases between them. Germline CDR1 and CDR2: SEHNR and FQNEAQ (reference sequence). The CDR3 region is CASSLFVTTDTQYF. Written as DNA, the CDR3 is TGTGCCAGCAGCTTATTTGTGACCACAGATACGCAGTATTTT.

This clonotype was observed a few times. The chain joins TRBV14 to TRBJ2-7; 8 positions match TRBD2. The V gene's germline CDR1 is SGHDN and CDR2 FVKESK. Trimming cost V 3 bases and J 3 bases; bases outside gene matches: 4. CDR3 length: 14 residues. The CDR3 here is CASSHGRGIYEQYF. The CDR3 DNA is TGTGCCAGCAGCCACGGGAGGGGCATCTACGAGCAGTACTTC.

This clonotype has a handful of counts. This chain connects TRBV29-1 to TRBJ1-2, with D possibly being TRBD1 (5 bases). Germline V CDR1 and CDR2: SQVTM, ANQGSEA. The V end lost 6 bases, the J end lost 7 bases, and 15 bases lay between the germline ends. The CDR3 extends over 12 amino acids. In nucleotides, the CDR3 is TGCAGCGTCTCCTACGCAGGGTTTGGCTACACCTTC. Protein product: CSVSYAGFGYTF.

This rearrangement joins TRBV12-3 or TRBV12-4 to TRBJ1-4, with D possibly TRBD1 on 5 matching bases. The length of the CDR3 is 12 residues. V was pared by 4 bases and J by 8 bases, with 8 bases between. The DNA for the CDR3 is TGTGCCAGCAGTTGGGGGACCGAAAAACTGTTTTTT. Protein: CASSWGTEKLFF.

At least ten counts were recorded for this clonotype. V and J are TRBV12-3 or TRBV12-4 and TRBJ2-7; TRBD2 agrees at 13 bases. CDR3 length equals 15 residues. Losses at the gene ends were 5 bases for V and 8 bases for J; bases not matched to a gene: 9. The CDR3 region has the DNA TGTGCCAGCAGTCCCCGGACTAGCGGGAGTTTCAAGCAGTACTTC. Amino acid sequence: CASSPRTSGSFKQYF.

This clonotype occurred a few times. The chain links TRBV7-2 to TRBJ1-5; D call uncertain. CDR3 length equals 13 residues. The V and J ends lost 1 base and 7 bases respectively, with 8 bases between them. Germline CDR1 SGHTA, CDR2 FQGNSA. The DNA of the CDR3 is TGTGCCAGCAGCTTAGATGGACCCCAGCCCCAGCATTTT. Translating it yields CASSLDGPQPQHF.

This chain links TRBV7-2 with TRBJ2-7, with D unclear. Germline-derived CDR1 and CDR2 are SGHTA and FQGNSA. V was trimmed by 2 bases and J by 2 bases, leaving 7 bases between them. The CDR3 totals 13 residues. This CDR3 is CASSLSRTYEQYF. The DNA of the CDR3 is TGTGCCAGCAGCTTAAGCAGGACCTACGAGCAGTACTTC.

This clonotype was observed a handful of times. V usage is TRBV12-3 or TRBV12-4 and J usage is TRBJ2-1, with 7 bases identical to TRBD1. The trim removed 4 bases at V and 10 bases at J, leaving 7 bases unmatched. The CDR3 is 13 residues long. The CDR3, as DNA: TGTGCCAGCAGTTGGGGACAGTCTCGGGAGCAGTTCTTC. Translating it yields CASSWGQSREQFF.

This clonotype was observed many times. The J gene is TRBJ1-1, the V gene TRBV20-1, with D possibly TRBD1 on 5 matching bases. Germline V gene lookup returns CDR1 DFQATT and CDR2 SNEGSKA (reference sequence). V was clipped by 6 bases and J by 5 bases, with 13 bases between them. CDR3 length equals 12 residues. The CDR3 DNA is TGCAGTGCACGGGGTGGGGGGACTGAAGCTTTCTTT. As protein: CSARGGGTEAFF.

The chain employs TRBV29-1 and TRBJ1-2; maybe TRBD1 (5 bases). V dropped 4 bases and J dropped 8 bases, with 26 bases sitting between them. Germline V gene data show CDR1 as SQVTM and CDR2 as ANQGSEA. This CDR3 spans 16 amino acids. The CDR3 sequence is CSVAGGSQALATGYTF. Written as DNA, the CDR3 is TGCAGCGTTGCCGGGGGGTCGCAGGCACTAGCTACCGGCTACACCTTC.